Listed below are T cell receptor beta chains from one sample, sequenced in a study of CD8+ T cells in alopecia areata. TCRdb keeps only in-frame clones here, not all; method: immunoSEQ multiplex PCR. The sample lists about 82,000 clones; about 51% were seen once. What was sequenced was NKG2D-high CD8+ T cells sorted from blood. These receptors all come from a human donor with alopecia areata. Both conserved end residues are part of each CDR3. A D gene is named only where the DNA matches it firmly. Not all rows give a size; the values are once, few, many and, for expanded clones, a class.

D	J	size	V	DNA	CDR3
.	TRBJ2-1	.	TRBV28	TGTGCCAGCAGTTTTCCCTACAACTCCTACAATGAGCAGTTCTTC	CASSFPYNSYNEQFF
.	TRBJ2-7	few	TRBV27	TGTGCCAGCAGTCCGCTCAGCTCGGCGGCCCCCTACGAGCAGTACTTC	CASSPLSSAAPYEQYF
.	TRBJ2-7	.	TRBV25-1	TGTGCCAGCAGTGCTTTCGGAGGGGACGAGCAGTACTTC	CASSAFGGDEQYF
.	TRBJ2-1	few	TRBV14	TGTGCCAGCAGCCTGATTCCGAATGAGCAGTTCTTC	CASSLIPNEQFF
TRBD1	TRBJ2-7	.	TRBV27	TGTGCCAGCAGTTCCAGGGGGAGCTACGAGCAGTACTTC	CASSSRGSYEQYF
.	TRBJ2-7	few	TRBV14	TGTGCCAGCAGCCAAGGGAACTACGAGCAGTACTTC	CASSQGNYEQYF
TRBD2	TRBJ2-1	.	TRBV13	TGTGCCAGCACCCAGAAAGCGGGAGGATCCTACAATGAGCAGTTCTTC	CASTQKAGGSYNEQFF
.	TRBJ2-1	.	TRBV14	TGTGCCAGCAGCCAACTAGCCTACAATGAGCAGTTCTTC	CASSQLAYNEQFF
TRBD1	TRBJ1-2	.	TRBV27	TGTGCCAGCAGTTTATCCGGGACAGGGGGCGGCGATGGCTACACCTTC	CASSLSGTGGGDGYTF
.	TRBJ2-5	.	TRBV5-1	TGCGCCAGCAGCGACAAGATACAAGAGACCCAGTACTTC	CASSDKIQETQYF
.	TRBJ2-7	few	TRBV7-9	TGTGCCAGCAGCTTAGTGGGCGGTTCCTACGAGCAGTACTTC	CASSLVGGSYEQYF
.	TRBJ1-2	few	TRBV18	TGTGCCAGCTCATCTACACCTTATGGCTACACCTTC	CASSSTPYGYTF
.	TRBJ1-1	.	TRBV9	TGTGCCAGCAGCGAGGAGGGGAACACTGAAGCTTTCTTT	CASSEEGNTEAFF
.	TRBJ2-5	few	TRBV10-3	TGTGCCATCAGTGTTGAAGAGACCCAGTACTTC	CAISVEETQYF
TRBD2	TRBJ2-5	.	TRBV2	TGTGCCAGGAAGGGAGGGCAAGAGACCCAGTACTTC	CARKGGQETQYF
TRBD2	TRBJ2-4	.	TRBV14	TGTGCCAGCAGCCGGACTAGCGGGAGGGACAAAAACATTCAGTACTTC	CASSRTSGRDKNIQYF
TRBD1	TRBJ2-5	.	TRBV29-1	TGCAGCGTCCTGAAATTAGACAGGGGGCATGAGACCCAGTACTTC	CSVLKLDRGHETQYF
TRBD1	TRBJ2-7	few	TRBV29-1	TGCAGCGTTTCAACAGGGGACGAGCAGTACTTC	CSVSTGDEQYF
TRBD2	TRBJ2-3	.	TRBV11-2	TGTGCCAGCAGCCACCCGGCGGGGGGGCAGAGGTCCGCGGGGAACACGCAGTATTTT	CASSHPAGGQRSAGNTQYF
TRBD2	TRBJ2-3	.	TRBV10-2	TGCGCCAGCAGTGGGACTAGCGGGGGGGCAGATACGCAGTATTTT	CASSGTSGGADTQYF
TRBD1	TRBJ2-3	.	TRBV29-1	TGCAGCGTTGCCGGTGGACAGGGGCTGACAGATACGCAGTATTTT	CSVAGGQGLTDTQYF
.	TRBJ2-5	.	TRBV14	TGTGCCAGCAGCCCCGCGGACTTCGGGTGGACCCAGTACTTC	CASSPADFGWTQYF
.	TRBJ1-1	.	TRBV23-1	TGCGCCGGGAACCGGGAACTACCTCCCAGACGCACTGAAGCTTTCTTT	CAGNRELPPRRTEAFF
.	TRBJ2-7	.	TRBV27	TGTGCCAGCAGTTACGTGGGGGGCTTCAACGAGCAGTACTTC	CASSYVGGFNEQYF
TRBD1	TRBJ1-5	.	TRBV4-2	TGTGCCAGCAGCCAAGAGTCGGGACAGTTAAATCAGCCCCAGCATTTT	CASSQESGQLNQPQHF
TRBD2	TRBJ2-7	few	TRBV29-1	TGCAGCGTTGGTATGGGGACTAGCGGAGTCGAGCAGTACTTC	CSVGMGTSGVEQYF
TRBD2	TRBJ2-1	.	TRBV7-2	TGTGCCAGCAGCCGAACGCTCGGGACTAGACAGAATGAGCAGTTCTTC	CASSRTLGTRQNEQFF
TRBD1	TRBJ1-2	.	TRBV27	TGTGCCAGCAGCAGTACAGGGGACCATGGCTACACCTTC	CASSSTGDHGYTF